Following are 11 T cell receptor beta chains from one sample sequenced in a study of T cell repertoires in aging, cancer and after chemotherapy. TRB rearrangements spanning V, D and J were amplified using mixed TRB-A/B primers. TCRdb re-analysed the multiplex PCR reads in MiXCR, keeping a single row per CDR3 protein. The table lists 1,500 to 2,000 distinct CDR3 sequences, approximately 23% of them singletons, with 65% to 70% in the top ten. The template was genomic DNA from peripheral blood, not RNA. The sample taken for sequencing was blood. These receptors were collected from a human donor with a solid tumor.

V is TRBV12-3 or TRBV12-4 and J is TRBJ2-3; 9 bases match TRBD2. This CDR3 comprises 15 residues. V lost 5 bases and J lost 2; bases outside the gene matches: 5. The CDR3 nucleotides are TGTGCCAGCAGTGCGGGGGGGCCGATCACAGATACGCAGTATTTT. It translates to CASSAGGPITDTQYF.

This clonotype has only a few counts. The V and J genes are TRBV15 and TRBJ1-1; no clear D. The CDR3 consists of 13 residues. The V gene lost 5 bases and the J gene lost 1 base, with 8 bases spanning the gap. The germline CDR1 and CDR2 sequences are LNHNV and YYDKDF (reference sequence). This chain's CDR3 is CATSHEQNTEAFF. CDR3 sequence (DNA): TGTGCCACCAGCCATGAGCAGAACACTGAAGCTTTCTTT.

By sample fraction, this clonotype is medium-sized. The chain uses TRBV18 and TRBJ1-5, with D possibly matching TRBD1 (6 bases). V was cut by 3 bases and J by 12 bases, with 15 bases left in between. CDR1 and CDR2 from the germline V gene are KGHSH and LQKENI. CDR3 length equals 13 residues. CDR3 sequence (DNA): TGTGCCAGCTCACCCCTACAGGAGGGGGACCAGCATTTT. This gives the protein CASSPLQEGDQHF.

The chain has TRBV28 and TRBJ1-4; D ambiguous. The CDR3 loop spans 15 amino acids. V lost 5 bases to trimming and J lost 0 bases, with 10 bases between them. Germline CDR1 reads MDHEN; CDR2 reads SYDVKM. The CDR3 nucleotides are TGTGCCAGCAGTAGCGGGAGTGCAACTAATGAAAAACTGTTTTTT. This encodes CASSSGSATNEKLFF.

This clonotype is categorized as medium-sized. The chain employs TRBV29-1 and TRBJ2-3, with a possible D match to TRBD1 (5 bases). The CDR3 totals 16 residues. Trimming took 0 bases from V and 0 from J, leaving 13 bases between them. The germline gives CDR1 SQVTM, CDR2 ANQGSEA. CDR3 protein: CSVEDRRVRSTDTQYF. The CDR3 region has the DNA TGCAGCGTTGAAGATCGCAGGGTCCGAAGCACAGATACGCAGTATTTT.

This clonotype was found a few times. The genes are TRBV30 and TRBJ1-5; TRBD1 matches 9 bases. The V gene end was trimmed by 0 bases and the J gene end by 7 bases; junction bases not matched to a gene: 7. Germline lookup yields CDR1 GTSNPN and CDR2 SVGIG (reference sequence). The CDR3 totals 15 residues. The CDR3 loop is CAWSVRQGVSQPQHF. The CDR3 nucleotides are TGTGCCTGGAGTGTAAGACAGGGGGTTTCGCAGCCCCAGCATTTT.

This clonotype was seen a few times. The rearrangement uses TRBV5-5 and TRBJ2-5; 7 bases match TRBD2. Trimming took 2 bases from V and 3 from J; bases not matched to a gene: 4. The CDR3 covers 14 residues. Germline V gene data show CDR1 as SGHKS and CDR2 as YYEKEE (reference sequence). CDR3 sequence reads: CASSFGGFKETQYF. CDR3 bases: TGTGCCAGCAGCTTCGGGGGGTTTAAAGAGACCCAGTACTTC. The complete variable domain, with remaining parts taken from reference TRBV5-5 and TRBJ2-5, reads DAGVTQSPTHLIKTRGQQVTLRCSPISGHKSVSWYQQVLGQGPQFIFQYYEKEERGRGNFPDRFSARQFPNYSSELNVNALLLGDSALYLCASSFGGFKETQYFGPGTRLLVL.

To note about this clonotype: At one end, the junction sequence differs from germline, possibly due to a read error. V and J are TRBV4-2 and TRBJ1-2; no clear D. Germline-derived CDR1 and CDR2 are LGHNA and YNFKEQ. CDR3 length equals 12 residues. CDR3 protein: CASSPSMNGYTF. Written as DNA, the CDR3 is TGCGCCAGCAGCCCCTCTATGAATGGCTACACCTTC.

The J gene is TRBJ1-5, the V gene TRBV19; D not resolved. V lost 5 bases, J lost 7 bases, and 12 bases lay in between. The germline V gene encodes CDR1 LNHDA and CDR2 SQIVND (reference sequence). The CDR3 is made up of 13 amino acids. The CDR3 here is CASSEQKGQPQHF. DNA of the CDR3: TGTGCCAGTAGTGAACAAAAGGGACAGCCCCAGCATTTT. Complete variable domain (other parts from reference TRBV19 and TRBJ1-5): DGGITQSPKYLFRKEGQNVTLSCEQNLNHDAMYWYRQDPGQGLRLIYYSQIVNDFQKGDIAEGYSVSREKKESFPLTVTSAQKNPTAFYLCASSEQKGQPQHFGDGTRLSIL.

By share, this clonotype ranks as medium-sized (0.01 to 0.1%). V usage is TRBV6-4 and J usage is TRBJ2-2; 7 bases line up with TRBD2. CDR1 is MRHNA, CDR2 SNTAGT, per germline. This CDR3 is 14 amino acids long. V gave up 6 bases and J gave up 5 bases; unmatched junction bases: 6. This CDR3 reads CASRGAAGTGELFF. In DNA, the CDR3 is TGTGCCAGCAGAGGAGCAGCGGGGACCGGGGAGCTGTTTTTT.

V is TRBV5-1 and J is TRBJ2-3; 9 nucleotides align to TRBD2. V lost 4 bases to trimming and J lost 2 bases; unmatched junction nucleotides: 11. The CDR3 spans 17 residues. CDR1 and CDR2 from the germline V gene are SGHRS and YFSETQ. This CDR3 reads CASSPRGSGGTTDTQYF. In nucleotides, the CDR3 is TGCGCCAGCAGCCCCCGGGGTAGCGGGGGAACCACAGATACGCAGTATTTT.